One and the same sample provided the 13 T cell receptor beta chains below, sequenced in a study of early T cells in non-severe SARS-CoV-2 infection. One entry per CDR3 protein, called by TCRdb with MiXCR from the 5' RACE reads. The table shows some 80,000 distinct CDR3 sequences, with less than 5.5% occurring only once. Sequenced material: whole blood, taken at baseline. The receptors shown here come from an adult who was a healthcare worker with PCR-confirmed SARS-CoV-2 infection or an uninfected control (not recorded which).

V gene TRBV2 combines with J gene TRBJ2-7; 7 nucleotides align to TRBD1. This CDR3 comprises 14 residues. CDR1 SNHLY and CDR2 FYNNEI come from the germline V gene. V trimming: 10 bases; J trimming: 6 bases; junction bases outside the gene matches: 15. The CDR3 DNA reads TGTGCCACCAATCCGACCGGGACAGTATTCGAGCAGTACTTC. The encoded protein is CATNPTGTVFEQYF.

The chain links TRBV3-1 to TRBJ2-4, with D uncertain. Germline V gives CDR1 LGHDT, CDR2 YNNKEL (reference sequence). This CDR3 contains 12 residues. Trimming removed 1 base at V and 9 bases at J, with 7 bases between. The CDR3 here is CASSQVGSIQYF. The CDR3 coding sequence is TGTGCCAGCAGCCAAGTGGGCTCCATTCAGTACTTC. Full variable domain (missing parts from reference TRBV3-1 and TRBJ2-4): DTAVSQTPKYLVTQMGNDKSIKCEQNLGHDTMYWYKQDSKKFLKIMFSYNNKELIINETVPNRFSPKSPDKAHLNLHINSLELGDSAVYFCASSQVGSIQYFGAGTRLSVL.

This clonotype has at least ten counts. The chain couples TRBV2 to TRBJ2-1; 9 bases line up with TRBD2. The V gene's germline CDR1 is SNHLY and CDR2 FYNNEI. Trimming at V came to 9 bases and at J to 8 bases, leaving 8 bases not matched to a gene. The CDR3 contains 13 residues. CDR3 sequence (DNA): TGTGCCAGAGCGGGGGGAGCCGGGGATGAGCAGTTCTTC. It specifies CARAGGAGDEQFF.

This clonotype was observed a handful of times. The gene calls are TRBV28 and TRBJ1-6, with D possibly matching TRBD1 (5 bases). V was cut by 8 bases and J by 9 bases, with 14 bases left in between. Germline CDR1 is MDHEN and CDR2 is SYDVKM. The CDR3 is 13 residues long. The CDR3 protein is CASSVLGGSPLHF. Written as DNA, the CDR3 is TGTGCCAGCTCGGTCCTTGGGGGTTCACCCCTCCACTTT.

The table lists this clonotype with many counts. The chain uses TRBV20-1 and TRBJ2-3; 9 bases line up with TRBD2. The CDR3 contains 18 residues. The junction had 10 bases not matched to a gene; V was cut back by 0 bases and J by 0 bases. Germline V gives CDR1 DFQATT, CDR2 SNEGSKA (reference sequence). CDR3 sequence: CSARDKVLAGSSTDTQYF. The CDR3 nucleotides read TGCAGTGCTAGAGATAAGGTTCTAGCGGGATCTAGCACAGATACGCAGTATTTT.

The table lists this clonotype with many counts. The chain combines TRBV27 with TRBJ1-1; maybe TRBD1 (5 bases). Trimming removed 2 bases at V and 0 bases at J, with 10 bases between. CDR3 length: 15 amino acids. Germline values: CDR1 MNHEY, CDR2 SMNVEV (reference sequence). The CDR3 DNA sequence: TGTGCCAGCAGTTTAGGTTGGGGGGTGAACACTGAAGCTTTCTTT. As protein: CASSLGWGVNTEAFF.

A few counts support this clonotype. CDR3 nucleotides: TGTGCCAGCAGTTATCAGGGGGCGATCGGTAACTATGGCTACACCTTC. It encodes CASSYQGAIGNYGYTF. The chain joins TRBV6-5 to TRBJ1-2, with 8 bases aligning to TRBD1. Trimming cost V 3 bases and J 1 base; bases outside gene matches: 7. Germline assignment: CDR1 MNHEY and CDR2 SVGAGI. The CDR3 runs 16 residues.

This clonotype was observed a few times. The chain joins TRBV5-4 to TRBJ2-7; 9 bases match TRBD1. Germline V gene lookup returns CDR1 SGHNT and CDR2 YYREEE (reference sequence). The junction had 3 bases not matched to a gene; V was cut back by 0 bases and J by 2 bases. This CDR3 contains 15 residues. CDR3 nucleotides: TGTGCCAGCAGCTTGGACAGGGGGCAAACCTACGAGCAGTACTTC. This sequence encodes CASSLDRGQTYEQYF. Combining the CDR3 with reference TRBV5-4 and TRBJ2-7 gives the whole variable domain ETGVTQSPTHLIKTRGQQVTLRCSSQSGHNTVSWYQQALGQGPQFIFQYYREEENGRGNFPPRFSGLQFPNYSSELNVNALELDDSALYLCASSLDRGQTYEQYFGPGTRLTVT.

This clonotype was recorded at least ten times. V and J are TRBV7-6 and TRBJ2-1, with TRBD2 matching 7 bases. From germline, CDR1 is SGHVS and CDR2 FNYEAQ. This CDR3 has 15 amino acids. The junction had 7 bases not matched to a gene; V was cut back by 4 bases and J by 4 bases. Written as DNA, the CDR3 is TGTGCCAGCAGCTCTCGAGGGAGGGAGTACAATGAGCAGTTCTTC. Protein sequence: CASSSRGREYNEQFF.

This clonotype was found a few times. This chain links TRBV7-3 with TRBJ2-1; 10 bases agree with TRBD2. The V segment lost 2 bases and the J segment 8 bases; nucleotides outside the gene matches: 6. CDR1 and CDR2 (germline): SGHTA, FQGTGA. The length of the CDR3 is 15 residues. The CDR3 DNA reads as TGTGCCAGCAGCTTAGGTCCTAGCGGGAGAGATGAGCAGTTCTTC. It codes for CASSLGPSGRDEQFF.

A few counts support this clonotype. The J gene is TRBJ1-6, the V gene TRBV5-1; possible D gene TRBD1, 5 bases. The germline V and J ends were trimmed by 0 bases and 16 bases, with 14 bases remaining between them. Germline V gene lookup returns CDR1 SGHRS and CDR2 YFSETQ. The CDR3 runs to 13 residues. DNA of the CDR3: TGCGCCAGCAGCTTGGAACAATGGGGGTCACTCCACTTT. This sequence encodes CASSLEQWGSLHF.

This clonotype was counted at least ten times. The rearrangement links TRBV6-6 to TRBJ2-7, with D possibly being TRBD1 or TRBD2 (6 bases each). V shed 6 bases and J shed 0 bases, with 15 bases lying between them. The CDR3 totals 15 residues. Germline loops: CDR1 MNHNY, CDR2 SVGAGI (reference sequence). The CDR3 is CASSPLGGHSYEQYF. CDR3 coding DNA: TGTGCCAGCAGCCCCTTGGGGGGACACTCCTACGAGCAGTACTTC.

In its sample, this clonotype was seen many times. The chain has TRBV6-7 and TRBJ2-1, with TRBD2 matching over 10 bases. TRBV6-7 is designated an ORF whose function remains uncertain. Trimming removed 0 bases from V and 4 bases from J; junction bases left unmatched: 6. This CDR3 is 17 amino acids long. CDR3 nucleotides: TGTGCCAGCAGTTACTCGAGGGGACTAGCGAGTTACAATGAGCAGTTCTTC. This gives the protein CASSYSRGLASYNEQFF.